The present entry profiles one TCR beta chain with its context. Antigen specificity is unknown. Germline V gives CDR1 MDHEN, CDR2 SYDVKM. CDR3 length equals 15 residues. V was pared by 4 bases and J by 3 bases, with 15 bases between. The sample belongs to a study of human T cells and chemical hapten exposure. General study findings and limits: Healthy individuals' immune responses may differ from those of donors, who had alopecia. TCRs whose frequency exceeded 1 in 1000 remained the same following DPC sensitization.

A single record per CDR3 protein comes from TCRdb applying MiXCR to the RACE reads. The sample yields about 260,000 distinct CDR3 sequences, about 8.6% seen once. Time point indicated: pre-sensitization, week 0. Noted treatment: therapeutic diphenylcyclopropenone sensitization with weekly scalp DPC. The chain joins TRBV28 to TRBJ1-1; tentatively, D is TRBD1 (6 bases). The clonotype comes from a middle-aged woman with alopecia areata. Some clones in this sample may be carry-over from other donors' samples. The specimen comprised whole blood, sampled in connection with sensitization to the hapten diphenylcyclopropenone (DPC). The CDR3 loop reads CASSYQRTAHTEAFF. As DNA, the CDR3 is TGTGCCAGCAGTTACCAAAGGACAGCCCACACTGAAGCTTTCTTT.